These 23 T cell receptor beta chains came from one sample sequenced in a study of blood T cell repertoires in COVID-19. TCRdb's table, derived via immunoSEQ multiplex PCR, lists solely in-frame clones and lacks some. This sample has some 130,000 clones; approximately 86% occur once, and the top ten carry approximately 10%. What was sequenced was peripheral blood. Receptor source: a woman aged 70-85 years with COVID-19, enrolled during active disease.

CDR3 region: CASMGGSSYEQYF. CDR3 coding DNA: TGTGCCAGCATGGGGGGGAGCTCCTACGAGCAGTACTTC. This chain uses TRBV28 with TRBJ2-7, with TRBD2 matching 7 bases. Per the germline V gene, CDR1 is MDHEN and CDR2 is SYDVKM. V lost 7 bases and J lost 0; bases outside the gene matches: 3. The CDR3 contains 13 residues.

The CDR3 spells CASSKEESSTDTQYF. Written as DNA, the CDR3 is TGTGCCAGCAGCAAAGAAGAGTCTAGCACAGATACGCAGTATTTT. This chain joins TRBV21-1 and TRBJ2-3; the D segment call TRBD2 is taken from the table without a DNA check. TRBV21-1 is listed as a pseudogene. This CDR3 contains 15 residues.

The gene calls are TRBV5-8 and TRBJ1-3, with D unclear. This CDR3 contains 13 residues. V gave up 5 bases and J gave up 5 bases, with 11 bases separating them. Germline values: CDR1 SGHTS, CDR2 YDEGEE. The chain's CDR3 is CASSRSGRNTIYF. CDR3 DNA sequence: TGTGCCAGCAGTCGGAGTGGAAGAAACACCATATATTTT. The full variable domain, in which reference TRBV5-8 and TRBJ1-3 provide the parts outside the CDR3, is EAGVTQSPTHLIKTRGQQATLRCSPISGHTSVYWYQQALGLGLQFLLWYDEGEERNRGNFPPRFSGRQFPNYSSELNVNALELEDSALYLCASSRSGRNTIYFGEGSWLTVV.

The V and J genes are TRBV2 and TRBJ1-4, with D hard to call. The V gene lost 6 bases and the J gene lost 5 bases, with 13 bases spanning the gap. This CDR3 is built from 14 residues. Germline assignment: CDR1 SNHLY and CDR2 FYNNEI. CDR3 sequence reads: CASRYGSYNEKLFF. CDR3 bases: TGTGCCAGCAGATACGGGAGTTACAATGAAAAACTGTTTTTT.

This clone occurred once. J is TRBJ2-7 and V is TRBV6-6; 7 nucleotides agree with TRBD1. CDR1 MNHNY and CDR2 SVGAGI come from the germline V gene (reference sequence). The ends lost 6 bases at V and 5 bases at J; junction bases unmatched: 13. This CDR3 is built from 15 residues. The CDR3, as DNA: TGTGCCAGCAGACGGGACAGAGAACAGAGGAACGAGCAGTACTTC. It codes for CASRRDREQRNEQYF.

Note on this clone: Other DNA sequences within the sample encode an identical CDR3. The DNA of the CDR3 is TGTGCCAGCAGCCTTGACAGGGGGCAAGCTTTCTTT. Its translation: CASSLDRGQAFF. V is TRBV12-3 or TRBV12-4 and J is TRBJ1-1; TRBD1 agrees at 10 bases. Unmatched junction bases numbered 4, after V lost 6 bases and J lost 9 bases. CDR3 size: 12 residues.

This clone has just one count. The chain has TRBV18 and TRBJ1-5, with 7 bases fitting TRBD1. The CDR3 loop spans 13 amino acids. Per the germline V gene, CDR1 is KGHSH and CDR2 is LQKENI. Unmatched junction bases numbered 4, after V lost 3 bases and J lost 8 bases. The CDR3 region has the DNA TGTGCCAGCTCACCGGACAGGTCTAAGCCCCAGCATTTT. This gives the protein CASSPDRSKPQHF.

The chain carries TRBV27 and TRBJ2-1; 7 bases map to TRBD2. The V gene end was trimmed by 9 bases and the J gene end by 0 bases; junction bases not matched to a gene: 8. Germline assignment: CDR1 MNHEY and CDR2 SMNVEV (reference sequence). The CDR3 spans 15 residues. The CDR3 nucleotides read TGTGCCAGTAGAATGGGGGGGAGCTCCTACAATGAGCAGTTCTTC. It is translated as CASRMGGSSYNEQFF.

This clone occurred once. The genes are TRBV29-1 and TRBJ1-1; D uncertain. Germline V gene sequence: CDR1 SQVTM, CDR2 ANQGSEA. Trimming removed 6 bases from V and 8 bases from J, with 13 bases in between. This CDR3 is 11 amino acids long. The CDR3 reads CSVAPGGEAFF. The DNA for the CDR3 is TGCAGCGTCGCACCGGGAGGGGAAGCTTTCTTT.

A remark on this clone: In the same sample, other DNA sequences code for this CDR3. This chain connects TRBV7-2 to TRBJ2-3; D is perhaps TRBD2 (7 bases). Germline V gene data show CDR1 as SGHTA and CDR2 as FQGNSA. V gave up 1 base and J gave up 5 bases, with 10 bases separating them. This CDR3 comprises 14 residues. CDR3 DNA sequence: TGTGCCAGCAGCTTAGGGGGGGGCAAAGATACGCAGTATTTT. It encodes CASSLGGGKDTQYF.

Only one count was recorded for this clone. This chain joins TRBV15 and TRBJ2-7; D is ambiguous. V lost 1 base and J 3 bases, leaving 4 bases between the germline ends. The germline CDR1 and CDR2 sequences are LNHNV and YYDKDF (reference sequence). This CDR3 has 12 residues. The CDR3 loop reads CATSRGSYEQYF. CDR3 sequence (DNA): TGTGCCACCAGCAGAGGTAGCTACGAGCAGTACTTC.

This chain links TRBV15 with TRBJ1-4, with D possibly TRBD1 on 6 matching bases. The germline V and J ends were trimmed by 0 bases and 0 bases, with 14 bases remaining between them. This CDR3 comprises 18 residues. The germline gives CDR1 LNHNV, CDR2 YYDKDF (reference sequence). The DNA of the CDR3 is TGTGCCACCAGCAGAGAAAGGACAGAAACTCCAACTAATGAAAAACTGTTTTTT. It translates to CATSRERTETPTNEKLFF. Full variable domain (missing parts from reference TRBV15 and TRBJ1-4): DAMVIQNPRYQVTQFGKPVTLSCSQTLNHNVMYWYQQKSSQAPKLLFHYYDKDFNNEADTPDNFQSRRPNTSFCFLDIRSPGLGDTAMYLCATSRERTETPTNEKLFFGSGTQLSVL.

The chain joins TRBV28 to TRBJ1-2; 10 nucleotides line up with TRBD1. Germline CDR1 is MDHEN and CDR2 is SYDVKM. V lost 5 bases to trimming and J lost 7 bases; unmatched junction nucleotides: 7. The length of the CDR3 is 14 residues. In DNA, the CDR3 is TGTGCCAGCAGTCGGACAGGGGGATCACGTGGCTACACCTTC. As protein: CASSRTGGSRGYTF.

This chain connects TRBV12-1 to TRBJ1-4; the listed D gene, TRBD1, was not tested against the DNA. TRBV12-1 is termed a pseudogene. CDR3 length: 18 amino acids. This CDR3 reads CASSYLNRQQPPNEKLFF. As DNA, the CDR3 is TGTGCCAGCAGCTACCTTAACCGACAGCAACCGCCTAATGAAAAACTGTTTTTT.

The chain couples TRBV7-9 to TRBJ1-2; the match to TRBD1 covers 8 bases. Germline assignment: CDR1 SEHNR and CDR2 FQNEAQ (reference sequence). Unmatched junction bases numbered 8, after V lost 6 bases and J lost 8 bases. This CDR3 has 13 amino acids. The CDR3 spells CASSRDRTGGYTF. Here the CDR3 DNA reads TGTGCCAGCAGTAGGGACAGGACGGGAGGCTACACCTTC.

The chain joins TRBV6-6 to TRBJ1-5; no reliable D call. Germline CDR1 is MNHNY and CDR2 is SVGAGI (reference sequence). CDR3 size: 12 residues. The CDR3 loop is CGSYSIRKPQHF. In DNA form, the CDR3 reads TGTGGCAGTTACTCGATCAGGAAGCCCCAGCATTTT.

The rearrangement uses TRBV5-1 and TRBJ2-3, with 7 bases fitting TRBD1. V shed 0 bases and J 0 bases; nucleotides not matched to a gene: 4. CDR3 length: 16 amino acids. The V gene's germline CDR1 is SGHRS and CDR2 YFSETQ. The CDR3 coding sequence is TGCGCCAGCAGCTTGGAACAGGGGTCTAGCACAGATACGCAGTATTTT. Translated, it gives CASSLEQGSSTDTQYF.

This clone occurred once. The chain couples TRBV7-9 to TRBJ1-3, with 7 nucleotides matching TRBD1. With 4 bases clipped from V and 0 bases from J, the junction kept 6 bases outside the gene matches. This CDR3 spans 16 amino acids. Germline V gene sequence: CDR1 SEHNR, CDR2 FQNEAQ (reference sequence). The CDR3 region is CASSSRQGNSGNTIYF. The CDR3 bases are TGTGCCAGCAGCTCCCGACAGGGTAACTCTGGAAACACCATATATTTT.

The V call is TRBV21-1, the J call TRBJ2-6; the table's D call of TRBD2 was not tested on the DNA. TRBV21-1 is an annotated pseudogene. The CDR3 has 18 residues. The CDR3: CASSKGGDGLSGANVLTF. Written as DNA, the CDR3 is TGTGCCAGCAGCAAAGGGGGGGACGGCCTATCTGGGGCCAACGTCCTGACTTTC.

This chain uses TRBV7-2 with TRBJ1-3, with D perhaps TRBD1 (6 bases). V lost 5 bases to trimming and J lost 2 bases, with 13 bases between them. This CDR3 has 15 residues. Germline CDR1 and CDR2: SGHTA and FQGNSA. The CDR3 DNA follows: TGTGCCAGCAGCCCGGACAGCCTTCCTGGAAACACCATATATTTT. Its translation: CASSPDSLPGNTIYF.

With regard to this clone: The sample holds other DNA sequences that translate to the same CDR3. The chain joins TRBV20-1 to TRBJ1-1; D uncertain. This CDR3 is 11 amino acids long. With 3 bases removed from V and 8 bases from J, the gap between germline ends came to 10 bases. Germline-derived CDR1 and CDR2 are DFQATT and SNEGSKA (reference sequence). The CDR3, as DNA: TGCAGTGCTAGCCTGGGCAGAGAAGCTTTCTTT. Protein: CSASLGREAFF.

This clone was counted once. This chain joins TRBV11-3 and TRBJ2-2; possible D gene TRBD1, 6 bases. V was shortened by 1 base and J by 3 bases, with 12 bases between the two germline ends. Germline V gene lookup returns CDR1 SGHNT and CDR2 YENEEA. The CDR3 has 16 amino acids. The CDR3 region has the DNA TGTGCCAGCAGCTTAGTAACTGGGGGCGACACCGGGGAGCTGTTTTTT. As protein: CASSLVTGGDTGELFF.

In the case of this clone: This likely comes from a read error, as the CDR3 has no conserved phenylalanine or tryptophan at its end. It is unclear where the CDR3 begins or ends on the DNA, so no DNA is shown, and the CDR3 is as TCRdb lists it. This chain uses TRBV7-9 with TRBJ2-7; the table's D gene call, TRBD1, was not cross checked with the DNA. Counting both end residues, the CDR3 totals 10 amino acids. CDR1 is SEHNR, CDR2 FQNEAQ, per germline (reference sequence). CDR3 amino acids: CASRTGGALG.